A single TCR beta chain is shown here with its context. Germline V gives CDR1 SGHNT, CDR2 YYREEE (reference sequence). The junction had 8 bases not matched to a gene; V was cut back by 4 bases and J by 7 bases. CDR3 length: 14 residues. This sample stems from a study of blood T cell repertoires in COVID-19. Measured with immunoSEQ multiplex PCR; TCRdb has only the in-frame clones, and not every one. This table has some 200,000 clones, about four fifths appearing once. The chain carries TRBV5-4 and TRBJ1-1; 9 bases agree with TRBD1. The sample comprised PBMCs or T cells enriched from blood (not recorded which). The source is a woman between 50 and 59 years old who had been exposed to COVID-19. The CDR3 loop is CASSPDRGWNEAFF. The CDR3 nucleotides read TGTGCCAGCAGCCCCGACAGGGGGTGGAATGAAGCTTTCTTT. Complete variable domain (other parts from reference TRBV5-4 and TRBJ1-1): ETGVTQSPTHLIKTRGQQVTLRCSSQSGHNTVSWYQQALGQGPQFIFQYYREEENGRGNFPPRFSGLQFPNYSSELNVNALELDDSALYLCASSPDRGWNEAFFGQGTRLTVV.